The sequence of this T cell receptor (beta chain) was determined in a study of T cell changes during pregnancy in multiple sclerosis. The CDR3 runs 16 residues. Trimming at V came to 1 base and at J to 3 bases, leaving 7 bases not matched to a gene. Germline assignment: CDR1 SGDLS and CDR2 YYNGEE. Here immunoSEQ multiplex PCR was the method, and the copy in TCRdb shows in-frame clones only, minus some. The top ten hold 0.44% of the sample, which has approximately 130,000 clones, around 95% seen once. The input for sequencing was peripheral blood, taken after pregnancy. The clonotype comes from a female donor with multiple sclerosis, enrolled in a pregnancy study. The genes are TRBV9 and TRBJ2-3; 8 bases agree with TRBD2. The CDR3 coding sequence is TGTGCCAGCAGCGTATATCCGGGAGGGCCGACAGATACGCAGTATTTT. It yields the protein CASSVYPGGPTDTQYF.